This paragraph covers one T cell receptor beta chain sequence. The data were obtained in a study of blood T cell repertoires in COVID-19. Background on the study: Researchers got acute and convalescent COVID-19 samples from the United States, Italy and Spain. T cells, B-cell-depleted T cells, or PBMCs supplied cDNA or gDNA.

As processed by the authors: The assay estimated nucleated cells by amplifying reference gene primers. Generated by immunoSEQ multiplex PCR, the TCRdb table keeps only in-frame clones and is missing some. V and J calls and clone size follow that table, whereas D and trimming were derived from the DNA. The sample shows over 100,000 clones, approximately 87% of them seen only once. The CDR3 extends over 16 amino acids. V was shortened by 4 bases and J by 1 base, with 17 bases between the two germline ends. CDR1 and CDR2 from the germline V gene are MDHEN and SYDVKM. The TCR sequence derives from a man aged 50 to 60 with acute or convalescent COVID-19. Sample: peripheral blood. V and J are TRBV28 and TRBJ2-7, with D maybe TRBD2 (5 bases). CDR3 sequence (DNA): TGTGCCAGCAGTTCCCCCCGTGCGGGCCTATCCTACGAGCAGTACTTC. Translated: CASSSPRAGLSYEQYF.